This entry lists 26 T cell receptor beta chains sequenced from one sample in a study of breast tumors, draining lymph nodes, adjacent tissues (dated by TCRdb to 2016 to 2018). The axillary draining lymph nodes of breast cancer patients were the source of the lymph node samples. Library method: multiplex PCR. TCRdb shows the sequencer as Illumina HiSeq 2000. TCRdb's own reprocessing of the public reads used fastp at Q25 and MiXCR and kept productive beta chains. Rows with one shared CDR3 protein collapse into an entry with the most common genes and DNA. The sample table lists about 130,000 distinct CDR3 sequences, 21% of them with a count of one. The top ten clones comprise 2.2% of the sample. Specimen: axillary lymph node tissue. These receptors all stem from a female donor with breast cancer. Some clones in this sample may be carry-over from other donors' samples.

This clonotype was counted ten times or more. The J gene is TRBJ2-7, the V gene TRBV29-1; D is perhaps TRBD2 (6 bases). Trimming pared 7 bases from V and 4 bases from J, leaving 20 bases between. Germline V CDR1 and CDR2: SQVTM, ANQGSEA. This CDR3 is 14 amino acids long. The DNA for the CDR3 is TGCAGCGCTAATTTCGGGGGTGAAAGGTACGAGCAGTACTTC. Its protein product is CSANFGGERYEQYF.

This clonotype was observed a handful of times. The rearrangement links TRBV5-4 to TRBJ2-5; TRBD1 matches 9 bases. Trimming at V came to 5 bases and at J to 5 bases, leaving 7 bases not matched to a gene. The CDR3 consists of 14 residues. Germline CDR1 and CDR2: SGHNT and YYREEE (reference sequence). The CDR3: CASRPTGGEETQYF. The DNA of the CDR3 is TGTGCCAGCAGACCAACAGGGGGCGAGGAGACCCAGTACTTC.

In this sample, this clonotype turned up many times. The chain carries TRBV18 and TRBJ2-7; D might be TRBD1 (5 bases). This CDR3 region has 15 residues. V lost 2 bases and J lost 0, with 11 bases in between. The germline gives CDR1 KGHSH, CDR2 LQKENI. In DNA form, the CDR3 reads TGTGCCAGCTCACCAAGGGCGACAGCCTCCTACGAGCAGTACTTC. It yields the protein CASSPRATASYEQYF.

This clonotype was seen repeatedly, ten times or more. The CDR3, as DNA: TGTGCCAGCAGCCCGGTAGAGGGCCTTTTAAATGAGCAGTTCTTC. The encoded protein is CASSPVEGLLNEQFF. The chain links TRBV9 to TRBJ2-1; the D gene is possibly TRBD2 (5 bases). The ends were cut back, 4 bases at V and 7 bases at J, with 18 bases in the middle. The V gene's germline CDR1 is SGDLS and CDR2 YYNGEE. CDR3 length equals 15 residues.

The J gene is TRBJ2-5, the V gene TRBV19, with 9 bases matching TRBD2. V was clipped by 5 bases and J by 4 bases; unmatched bases: 17. The germline V gene encodes CDR1 LNHDA and CDR2 SQIVND (reference sequence). The CDR3 consists of 18 residues. The CDR3 nucleotides read TGTGCCAGTAGTCCACTGAGACTCGCGGGAGGGTCCAGAGAGACCCAGTACTTC. This codes for CASSPLRLAGGSRETQYF.

As concerns this clonotype: This may be a read error, as it is one base from a much larger clone. The CDR3 sequence: CASSLRRGSDTQYF. Here the CDR3 DNA reads TGTGCCAGCAGTTTAAGACGGGGTTCAGATACGCAGTATTTT. V and J are TRBV12-3 or TRBV12-4 and TRBJ2-3; tentatively, D is TRBD2 (5 bases). The V and J ends lost 2 bases and 4 bases respectively, with 10 bases between them. The CDR3 contains 14 residues.

This clonotype has ten or more counts. This chain uses TRBV6-1 with TRBJ2-7, with D possibly matching TRBD2 (6 bases). The CDR3 is 15 amino acids. The V gene's germline CDR1 is MNHNS and CDR2 SASEGT. V was shortened by 2 bases and J by 2 bases, with 13 bases between the two germline ends. CDR3 DNA: TGTGCCAGCAGTGAACCCAGCGGGCGAACCTACGAGCAGTACTTC. It is translated as CASSEPSGRTYEQYF.

The table lists this clonotype with many counts. V usage is TRBV11-2 and J usage is TRBJ2-7, with a tentative D call TRBD1 (6 bases). The germline gives CDR1 SGHAT, CDR2 FQNNGV. V lost 5 bases and J lost 3, with 17 bases in between. The CDR3 has 15 amino acids. The CDR3 protein is CASSMPQGRVYEQYF. In DNA, the CDR3 is TGTGCCAGCAGCATGCCACAGGGAAGGGTCTACGAGCAGTACTTC. The full variable domain, rest sourced from reference TRBV11-2 and TRBJ2-7, is EAGVAQSPRYKIIEKRQSVAFWCNPISGHATLYWYQQILGQGPKLLIQFQNNGVVDDSQLPKDRFSAERLKGVDSTLKIQPAKLEDSAVYLCASSMPQGRVYEQYFGPGTRLTVT.

Regarding this clonotype: With a much larger clone just one base away, this may be a read error. V is TRBV19 and J is TRBJ2-1; weak D call: TRBD2 (6 bases). V was shortened by 6 bases and J by 6 bases, with 18 bases between the two germline ends. The CDR3 has 15 residues. CDR1 and CDR2 from the germline V gene are LNHDA and SQIVND (reference sequence). CDR3 bases: TGTGCCAGTAGGTCTCCGGGACGGGGGATCAATGAGCAGTTCTTC. This encodes CASRSPGRGINEQFF.

As regards this clonotype: One end of the junction does not line up with germline, which may come from a read error. CDR3 DNA: TGTGCCGGCAGTTTGGGCTACAATGAGCAGTTCTTC. As protein: CAGSLGYNEQFF. J is TRBJ2-1 and V is TRBV28; D unresolved. This CDR3 is built from 12 residues. Germline values: CDR1 MDHEN, CDR2 SYDVKM.

Comments on this clonotype: This may arise from a read error, as a much more abundant clone is one base away. Given the absence of the conserved phenylalanine or tryptophan at the CDR3 end, a read error is likely. J is TRBJ2-5 and V is TRBV2, with D perhaps being TRBD1 or TRBD2 (5 bases each). There are 12 residues in the CDR3. The germline V gene encodes CDR1 SNHLY and CDR2 FYNNEI. Deletions cut 6 bases from V and 4 bases from J, with 9 bases between. The DNA for the CDR3 is TGTGCCAGCAGCAGGGACGGAGAGACCCAGTACTTA. This translates into CASSRDGETQYL.

This clonotype has just one count. At one end the junction does not follow the germline gene, possibly because of a read error. The chain combines TRBV27 with TRBJ2-3; the D is unclear. CDR3 length equals 12 residues. The germline V gene has CDR1 MNHEY and CDR2 SMNVEV (reference sequence). CDR3 loop: CACSSSTDTQYF. The CDR3 region has the DNA TGTGCCTGCAGTTCAAGCACAGATACGCAGTATTTT.

The sample holds many counts of this clonotype. This chain joins TRBV25-1 and TRBJ2-7, with D perhaps being TRBD1 or TRBD2 (5 bases each). Germline CDR1 reads MGHDK; CDR2 reads SYGVNS. The CDR3 runs to 14 residues. Deletions cut 3 bases from V and 1 base from J, with 10 bases between. CDR3 sequence reads: CASSEFGTSYEQYF. Written as DNA, the CDR3 is TGTGCCAGCAGTGAGTTTGGGACGTCCTACGAGCAGTACTTC.

This chain uses TRBV28 with TRBJ1-5; D unresolved. The ends were cut back, 7 bases at V and 7 bases at J, with 14 bases in the middle. This CDR3 spans 13 amino acids. Germline lookup yields CDR1 MDHEN and CDR2 SYDVKM. The CDR3 DNA reads as TGTGCCAGCATGGGAATAACTAACCAGCCCCAGCATTTT. Protein: CASMGITNQPQHF.

In its sample, this clonotype was seen many times. The chain is built from TRBV10-3 and TRBJ1-3; TRBD1 is a possible D gene (6 bases). CDR3 size: 15 residues. V was clipped by 10 bases and J by 1 base, with 17 bases between them. Germline V gives CDR1 ENHRY, CDR2 SYGVKD. The CDR3 reads CATAPWGASGNTIYF. DNA for the CDR3: TGTGCCACCGCACCTTGGGGGGCTTCTGGAAACACCATATATTTT.

As DNA, the CDR3 is TGTGCCAGCAACGGGGCGGGAGTAGGAGATACGCAGTATTTT. As protein: CASNGAGVGDTQYF. The chain employs TRBV6-1 and TRBJ2-3, with 7 bases lining up with TRBD2. Germline lookup yields CDR1 MNHNS and CDR2 SASEGT. J lost 5 bases, V lost 7 bases, and 9 bases had no gene match. The CDR3 spans 14 residues.

This clonotype was detected many times. V usage is TRBV12-3 or TRBV12-4 and J usage is TRBJ2-2; no reliable D call. The V end lost 3 bases, the J end lost 7 bases, and 6 bases lay between the germline ends. The length of the CDR3 is 12 residues. DNA for the CDR3: TGTGCCAGCAGTTTCGGTAACGGGGAGCTGTTTTTT. Its translation: CASSFGNGELFF.

At least ten counts were recorded for this clonotype. The gene calls are TRBV7-3 and TRBJ2-1; D not resolved. V was pared by 5 bases and J by 0 bases, with 14 bases between. The CDR3 consists of 16 residues. Germline V gives CDR1 SGHTA, CDR2 FQGTGA. The CDR3 here is CASSPLQVLSYNEQFF. CDR3 nucleotides: TGTGCCAGCAGCCCCCTTCAGGTCCTCTCCTACAATGAGCAGTTCTTC.

In this sample, this clonotype turned up many times. The rearrangement uses TRBV5-1 and TRBJ2-3; TRBD2 might be the D (6 bases). Germline CDR1 reads SGHRS; CDR2 reads YFSETQ. CDR3 length equals 17 residues. V was shortened by 3 bases and J by 0 bases, with 17 bases between the two germline ends. CDR3 amino acids: CASSWTYSGASTDTQYF. The CDR3 DNA is TGCGCCAGCAGCTGGACCTATAGCGGAGCAAGCACAGATACGCAGTATTTT.

This chain uses TRBV10-3 with TRBJ1-1, with D possibly TRBD1 on 5 matching bases. Germline CDR1 is ENHRY and CDR2 is SYGVKD. This CDR3 region has 14 residues. The germline V and J ends were trimmed by 3 bases and 7 bases, with 15 bases remaining between them. The DNA of the CDR3 is TGTGCCATCAGTGATGCTCACGGGGACGGTGAAGCTTTCTTT. Encoded protein: CAISDAHGDGEAFF.

This clonotype showed up many times. The chain joins TRBV5-1 to TRBJ1-2, with D maybe TRBD1 (5 bases). Germline CDR1 reads SGHRS; CDR2 reads YFSETQ. The CDR3 loop spans 14 amino acids. With 0 bases removed from V and 3 bases from J, the gap between germline ends came to 9 bases. CDR3 loop: CASSLGGAYYGYTF. As DNA, the CDR3 is TGCGCCAGCAGCTTGGGGGGCGCGTACTATGGCTACACCTTC.

At least ten counts were recorded for this clonotype. The genes are TRBV2 and TRBJ1-2; D not resolved. The V end was cut by 8 bases, the J end by 2 bases, with 9 bases between. This CDR3 is 12 amino acids long. Germline CDR1 SNHLY, CDR2 FYNNEI. The CDR3 DNA sequence: TGTGCCAGCCTTACAGCGAACTATGGCTACACCTTC. Translation gives CASLTANYGYTF.

This clonotype was counted between two and nine times. This chain connects TRBV28 to TRBJ1-5; D call uncertain. Germline CDR1 reads MDHEN; CDR2 reads SYDVKM. Trimming left V 1 base short and J 15 bases short, with 19 bases between. This CDR3 is 14 amino acids long. The CDR3 nucleotides read TGTGCCAGCAGTTTATTCTTATATGACCCCTGGCGGCATTTT. Encoded protein: CASSLFLYDPWRHF.

This clonotype showed up many times. V and J are TRBV24-1 and TRBJ2-7, with 9 bases fitting TRBD1. This CDR3 is built from 15 residues. Trimming at V came to 5 bases and at J to 5 bases, leaving 9 bases not matched to a gene. Germline values: CDR1 KGHDR, CDR2 SFDVKD. CDR3 nucleotide sequence: TGTGCCACCAGTGTAGACGGGACAGGGATGAACGAGCAGTACTTC. This gives the protein CATSVDGTGMNEQYF.

This clonotype was counted at least ten times. This chain uses TRBV2 with TRBJ2-7, with D uncertain. This CDR3 contains 12 residues. CDR1 and CDR2 (germline): SNHLY, FYNNEI. V was cut by 8 bases and J by 3 bases, with 11 bases left in between. The CDR3 DNA is TGTGCCAGCGGGCAGGACCACTACGAGCAGTACTTC. Translated: CASGQDHYEQYF.

CDR3 in DNA: TGTGCCAGCAGCTTGTCGGGCTCTGGGGCCAACGTCCTGACTTTC. This encodes CASSLSGSGANVLTF. The chain has TRBV5-4 and TRBJ2-6; D is undetermined. Germline lookup yields CDR1 SGHNT and CDR2 YYREEE (reference sequence). V lost 1 base and J lost 0, with 5 bases in between. The CDR3 contains 15 residues.